This T cell receptor beta chain was captured in a study of regulatory T cells in long-lasting Graves disease. The study's findings and limits: Exclusively peripheral blood, rather than thyroid tissue, was studied. A greater number of public clonotypes (about 3,000) was shared by persistent patients than by new patients (over 900).

A note on this clonotype: Antigen: not known.

For TCR beta, libraries came from iRepertoire HTBI primers and Arm-PCR of CDR3 regions. In the original analysis: In the combined samples, around 60 TRBV and approximately 15 TRBJ segments were identified. TCRdb passed the multiplex PCR reads through MiXCR, listing each CDR3 protein once. The V and J calls shown here were made by TCRdb, not taken from the authors' results. The table has roughly 400,000 distinct CDR3 sequences, less than 25% seen once. The time point is: persistent/refractory GD, antithyroid drugs over 5 years with positive TRAb. There was RNA extracted from PBMCs, and the TCR library was made from it. The clonotype comes from a female donor with Graves disease. Here the sequenced sample was peripheral blood mononuclear cells (PBMCs), taken when the disease was refractory, from a patient treated with antithyroid drugs.

Here the CDR3 reads CASSLRRPQETQYF. As DNA, the CDR3 is TGCGCCAGCAGCTTGAGGCGGCCCCAAGAGACCCAGTACTTC. The chain carries TRBV5-1 and TRBJ2-5; D not resolved. The CDR3 sequence is 14 residues long. V lost 1 base and J lost 1, with 8 bases in between. Germline V gene sequence: CDR1 SGHRS, CDR2 YFSETQ.